Shown below are 10 T cell receptor beta chains from a single sample sequenced in a study of T cell responses to AZD1222 COVID-19 vaccine. TCRdb keeps only in-frame clones here, not all; method: immunoSEQ multiplex PCR. The sample carries 85,000 or so clones, about 89% recorded once. Sequenced here: peripheral blood, sampled 28 days after the second AZD1222 dose. The receptors here all came from an adult who received the AZD1222 COVID-19 vaccine.

This chain connects TRBV28 to TRBJ2-7; D possibly corresponds to TRBD2 (6 bases). The germline gives CDR1 MDHEN, CDR2 SYDVKM. The CDR3 loop spans 15 amino acids. Trimming left V 5 bases short and J 1 base short, with 15 bases between. The CDR3 region is CASSLGGAQSYEQYF. For the CDR3, the DNA is TGTGCCAGCAGTCTGGGGGGTGCGCAATCCTACGAGCAGTACTTC. Full variable domain (outside the CDR3, taken from reference TRBV28 and TRBJ2-7): DVKVTQSSRYLVKRTGEKVFLECVQDMDHENMFWYRQDPGLGLRLIYFSYDVKMKEKGDIPEGYSVSREKKERFSLILESASTNQTSMYLCASSLGGAQSYEQYFGPGTRLTVT.

The chain recombines TRBV6-5 with TRBJ1-4; D possibly corresponds to TRBD1 (5 bases). The germline gives CDR1 MNHEY, CDR2 SVGAGI. V was shortened by 0 bases and J by 10 bases, with 6 bases between the two germline ends. The CDR3 contains 12 residues. The DNA for the CDR3 is TGTGCCAGCAGTTACTCGGGGGGAAAACTGTTTTTT. Its protein product is CASSYSGGKLFF.

The V gene is TRBV29-1, the J gene TRBJ1-1; D remains unclear. Germline V lookup: CDR1 SQVTM, CDR2 ANQGSEA. Trimming shortened V by 7 bases and J by 0 bases, and 12 bases separated the two germline ends. This CDR3 comprises 13 residues. The CDR3 sequence is CSGIQLMNTEAFF. CDR3 nucleotide sequence: TGCAGCGGAATACAGCTAATGAACACTGAAGCTTTCTTT. Complete variable domain (other parts from reference TRBV29-1 and TRBJ1-1): SAVISQKPSRDICQRGTSLTIQCQVDSQVTMMFWYRQQPGQSLTLIATANQGSEATYESGFVIDKFPISRPNLTFSTLTVSNMSPEDSSIYLCSGIQLMNTEAFFGQGTRLTVV.

The V gene is TRBV5-1, the J gene TRBJ1-4; tentatively, D is TRBD1 (5 bases). The germline CDR1 and CDR2 sequences are SGHRS and YFSETQ. This CDR3 is 15 amino acids long. The V end lost 4 bases, the J end lost 5 bases, and 15 bases lay between the germline ends. CDR3 in DNA: TGCGCCAGCAGCCTTCACAGGATACCGAATGAAAAACTGTTTTTT. This translates into CASSLHRIPNEKLFF.

The rearrangement joins TRBV6-5 to TRBJ1-1, with D perhaps matching TRBD1 (5 bases). Germline V gene data show CDR1 as MNHEY and CDR2 as SVGAGI. V lost 8 bases and J 1 base, leaving 17 bases between the germline ends. CDR3 length: 15 amino acids. The CDR3 here is CASPKNPRGNTEAFF. Here the CDR3 DNA reads TGTGCCAGCCCCAAGAATCCGAGGGGGAACACTGAAGCTTTCTTT.

V and J are TRBV5-1 and TRBJ2-2; D perhaps matches TRBD2 (6 bases). Deletions cut 4 bases from V and 3 bases from J, with 19 bases between. The CDR3 extends over 17 amino acids. CDR1 is SGHRS and CDR2 is YFSETQ in the germline V gene. CDR3 region: CASSETGLTGDTGELFF. CDR3 coding DNA: TGCGCCAGCAGCGAAACAGGACTAACGGGAGACACCGGGGAGCTGTTTTTT.

The V gene is TRBV18, the J gene TRBJ2-7; 12 bases line up with TRBD1. Germline V lookup: CDR1 KGHSH, CDR2 LQKENI. The CDR3 is 16 residues long. V trimming: 6 bases; J trimming: 0 bases; junction bases outside the gene matches: 6. CDR3 in DNA: TGTGCCAGCTCCCCCGGGACAGGGGGCAGCTCCTACGAGCAGTACTTC. Protein product: CASSPGTGGSSYEQYF.

The chain has TRBV25-1 and TRBJ1-2; 9 nucleotides line up with TRBD1. The CDR3 consists of 13 residues. The germline CDR1 and CDR2 sequences are MGHDK and SYGVNS. Germline trimming cut 7 bases from V and 4 bases from J; bases unmatched to any gene: 4. DNA of the CDR3: TGTGCCAGCACGGGACAGGGTGTCTATGGCTACACCTTC. It codes for CASTGQGVYGYTF.

V gene TRBV7-9 combines with J gene TRBJ2-3, with a tentative D call TRBD2 (6 bases). Looked up from germline, CDR1 is SEHNR and CDR2 is FQNEAQ (reference sequence). V gave up 1 base and J gave up 1 base, with 9 bases separating them. The CDR3 covers 15 residues. CDR3 in DNA: TGTGCCAGCAGCTTAGGAGGGGAGGGCACAGATACGCAGTATTTT. Amino acids: CASSLGGEGTDTQYF. Drawing the rest from reference TRBV7-9 and TRBJ2-3, the complete variable domain is DTGVSQNPRHKITKRGQNVTFRCDPISEHNRLYWYRQTLGQGPEFLTYFQNEAQLEKSRLLSDRFSAERPKGSFSTLEIQRTEQGDSAMYLCASSLGGEGTDTQYFGPGTRLTVL.

V is TRBV6-1 and J is TRBJ1-2, with unresolved D. Germline CDR1 is MNHNS and CDR2 is SASEGT. The CDR3 is 12 amino acids. The V end lost 0 bases, the J end lost 7 bases, and 6 bases lay between the germline ends. CDR3 residues: CASSEAAGGYTF. For the CDR3, the DNA is TGTGCCAGCAGTGAAGCGGCAGGTGGCTACACCTTC.